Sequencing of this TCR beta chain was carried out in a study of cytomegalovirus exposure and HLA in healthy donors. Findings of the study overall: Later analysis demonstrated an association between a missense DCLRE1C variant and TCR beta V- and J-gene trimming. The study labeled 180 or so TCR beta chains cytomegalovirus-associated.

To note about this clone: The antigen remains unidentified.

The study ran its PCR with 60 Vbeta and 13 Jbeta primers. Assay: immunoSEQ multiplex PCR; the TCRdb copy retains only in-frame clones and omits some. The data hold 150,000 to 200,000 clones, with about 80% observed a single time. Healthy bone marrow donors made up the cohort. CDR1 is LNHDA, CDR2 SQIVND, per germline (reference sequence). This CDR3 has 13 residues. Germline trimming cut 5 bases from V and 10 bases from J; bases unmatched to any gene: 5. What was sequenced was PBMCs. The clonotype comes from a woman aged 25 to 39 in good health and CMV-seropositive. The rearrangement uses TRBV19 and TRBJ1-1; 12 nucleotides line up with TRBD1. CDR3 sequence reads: CASSWGQGAGAFF. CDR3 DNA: TGTGCCAGTAGTTGGGGACAGGGGGCTGGAGCTTTCTTT.